The entry below describes one TCR beta chain. Its target antigen remains unknown. It has no much larger one-base neighbor in the sample; base qualities were not kept. The sample comes from a study of glioma-infiltrating T cells after dendritic cell vaccination (TCRdb year 2016). Study-level background: The cohort comprised approximately 15 glioblastoma patients from Phase I and II dendritic cell vaccination trials, 9 newly diagnosed and 6 with recurrent disease. Three intradermal dendritic cell vaccine injections were administered to patients at biweekly intervals in the arm below the axilla. Patients received autologous tumor lysate-pulsed dendritic cell vaccination between the early 2000s and the early 2010s. To make the vaccine, monocyte-derived dendritic cells were cultured for under 9 days with IL-4 and GM-CSF and then pulsed overnight with autologous tumor lysate. Survival after dendritic cell vaccination was correlated with TCR sequencing metrics, such as TIL content and the overlap between tumor and blood repertoires. In glioblastoma patients vaccinated with dendritic cells, deep sequencing of TCR beta CDR3 regions served to measure the amount of tumor-infiltrating lymphocytes and to compare repertoires between tumor and blood.

The immunoSEQ assay amplified TCRB CDR3 regions from around 2.1 micrograms of genomic DNA, or from all available DNA when less than that amount was available. For multiplex PCR, 60 forward primers for TCR V beta segments and 13 reverse primers for J beta segments were used. To estimate the number of reads per starting template, synthetic control templates were added to each sample at limiting dilution. Reads of 87 bp were generated by sequencing on the Illumina HiSeq System. On the study's bioinformatics: PCR and sequencing errors were removed by merging closely related sequences with a nearest neighbor algorithm. TCR overlap was defined as the percentage of unique tumor TCR beta sequences that were also found in the peripheral blood of the same patient. TCRdb obtained this table from immuneACCESS and retained in-frame rearrangements with V and J assigned. These tables miss some clones; where compared with another copy, unresolved V genes account for less than half of the shortfall, and the remainder is unexplained. For V, J and clone size, that table is used; D and trimming come from the DNA. The sample table shows 85,000 to 110,000 clones, and 75% to 85% are seen once. The ten largest clones add up to more than 10% of the sample.

What the authors observed across the whole study: The cohort was small and heterogeneous, only a few patients had full blood and tumor sets, and even fewer had initial-recurrent tumor pairs. The three-group TCR overlap response model was characterized as speculative, and prospective validation of the model was stated to be required. TCR clonality showed no direct relationship with survival, which suggests that a diverse polyclonal response may be important. After dendritic cell vaccination, a higher estimated pretreatment TIL content predicted longer time to progression and overall survival.

Selection of patients required sufficient residual fresh-frozen tumor tissue and over two years of available survival data. Although molecular status otherwise differed among the glioblastoma patients, no patient had an isocitrate dehydrogenase mutation. PBMC were collected before vaccination, two weeks after the third vaccination, and at tumor progression if tumor progression occurred. Genomic DNA was extracted with the Qiagen DNeasy Blood extraction Kit. CDR1 and CDR2, per the germline V gene, are LGHNA and YNFKEQ. From V the trimming removes 0 bases and from J it removes 3 bases, while the gene matches leave 6 bases of the junction unaccounted for. The CDR3 goes from the cysteine to the phenylalanine over 17 residues. Only the CDR3 portion is preserved as DNA: 51 bases, with reading frame beginning at the first base.

This sequence was found in a human donor with glioblastoma. This material consisted of blood, taken before dendritic cell vaccination. The V and J segments used are TRBV4-2 and TRBJ2-2, with TRBD2 matching 8 junction bases. This receptor carries the CDR3 CASSQDRGRGDTGELFF. The sequenced DNA: TGTGCCAGCAGCCAAGATCGCGGGCGGGGGGACACCGGGGAGCTGTTTTTT.